This T cell receptor (beta chain) was recorded in a study of early T cells in non-severe SARS-CoV-2 infection (dated by TCRdb to about 2021). About the full investigation: Because TCR sequencing was done on bulk RNA from unsorted whole blood, the alpha and beta chains could not be paired.

The library was prepared using 5' RACE. Instrument on record: NextSeq 500. In the TCR library protocol, unique molecular identifiers were attached to individual cDNA molecules to correct for PCR bias and sequencing error. Sequencing covered both TCR alpha and beta chains, and within each sample the abundances of alpha and beta sequences were tightly co-correlated. For the original study's pipeline: Decombinator V4 was used to annotate TCR sequences for V gene, J gene and CDR3. Expanded TCRs were defined as changing significantly between any two time points under a Poisson model with p below 0.0001. Abundances of TCRs were expressed as counts per million after normalisation to the total number of TCRs sequenced in each sample. TRAV1-2 paired with TRAJ12, TRAJ20 or TRAJ33 defined MAIT TCRs, while TRAV10 paired with TRAJ18 defined iNKT TCRs. A search of VDJdb, accessed on 1 November 2021, was run for TCRs annotated to CMV, EBV and SARS-CoV-2, with TCRs annotated for multiple antigens excluded. TCRdb itself trimmed the public reads at Q25 with fastp, ran MiXCR and retained productive beta chains. Identical CDR3 protein sequences are pooled into one entry, listed with their most common genes and DNA. The V and J calls were determined by TCRdb, not by the authors. This sample gives tens of thousands of distinct CDR3 sequences in total; roughly 17% of them show up just once. The top ten clones comprise about 4.7% of the sample.

This clonotype has only a few counts. Its antigen is still unknown. Per-nucleotide qualities are absent, and no much larger clonotype sits a single base away. This was a case-control study nested in a cohort of healthcare workers in London, UK, who had nasopharyngeal swab PCR tests and blood samples taken every week. Between 23 and 31 March 2020, the week of the UK lockdown, healthcare workers were enrolled and then followed up weekly for as long as 16 weeks. Study-level results and caveats: VDJdb matching was skewed toward anti-spike CD8 responses and likely underestimated virus-specific expansions, missing private and CD4 specificities.

Germline trimming: 2 bases from V, 8 bases from J; junction bases outside gene matches: 5. CDR1 and CDR2 (MNHEY, SVGEGT) derive from the germline V gene. The CDR3 runs 15 residues from the cysteine to the phenylalanine. The retained sequence is limited to the CDR3, 45 bases, with the frame set at the first base. The sequence links TRBV6-2 or TRBV6-3 to TRBJ2-1; TRBD1 lines up with 11 middle nucleotides. Here the sequenced sample was whole blood, taken at baseline. The clonotype comes from an adult who was a healthcare worker with PCR-confirmed SARS-CoV-2 infection or an uninfected control (not recorded which). In nucleotide form, the sequence is TGTGCCAGCAGTTACCCACCGGACAGGGGGCATGAGCAGTTCTTC. This codes for CASSYPPDRGHEQFF.